The 30 T cell receptor beta chains given below trace back to one sample, sequenced in a study of long-term antiretroviral therapy in people with HIV. Researchers report immunoSEQ v3.0 was run at survey level. The repertoire was sequenced with immunoSEQ multiplex PCR; TCRdb's copy has only in-frame clones and lacks some. The table includes about 25,000 clones, approximately 83% detected once. Here the sequenced sample was unsorted PBMCs, taken 0.7 years before starting antiretroviral therapy. Receptor source: a man aged 25 to 45 with HIV.

This chain connects TRBV7-6 to TRBJ1-6, with 10 bases identical to TRBD1. The CDR3 consists of 15 residues. Germline CDR1 reads SGHVS; CDR2 reads FNYEAQ. The trim removed 6 bases at V and 6 bases at J, leaving 5 bases unmatched. CDR3 sequence: CASRRDRGLNSPLHF. CDR3 bases: TGTGCCAGCAGGCGCGACAGGGGGCTTAATTCACCCCTCCACTTT.

The chain combines TRBV25-1 with TRBJ2-4; the match to TRBD1 covers 8 bases. This CDR3 region has 15 residues. Germline values: CDR1 MGHDK, CDR2 SYGVNS. After removal of 3 bases from V and 4 bases from J, the junction contained 5 bases not matched to a gene. Here the CDR3 reads CASSDVRTGKNIQYF. CDR3 DNA sequence: TGTGCCAGCAGTGACGTTCGGACAGGGAAAAACATTCAGTACTTC.

The chain combines TRBV5-4 with TRBJ2-3, with D unclear. This CDR3 has 14 residues. V lost 4 bases to trimming and J lost 2 bases, with 11 bases between them. Germline values: CDR1 SGHNT, CDR2 YYREEE (reference sequence). This CDR3 reads CASSLTSLTDTQYF. CDR3 bases: TGTGCCAGCAGCCTGACCAGTCTCACAGATACGCAGTATTTT. The full variable domain, with the rest looked up from reference TRBV5-4 and TRBJ2-3, is ETGVTQSPTHLIKTRGQQVTLRCSSQSGHNTVSWYQQALGQGPQFIFQYYREEENGRGNFPPRFSGLQFPNYSSELNVNALELDDSALYLCASSLTSLTDTQYFGPGTRLTVL.

The chain is built from TRBV5-4 and TRBJ2-1, with D possibly matching TRBD1 (5 bases). Germline V gene lookup returns CDR1 SGHNT and CDR2 YYREEE (reference sequence). This CDR3 contains 15 residues. V shed 8 bases and J shed 0 bases, with 15 bases lying between them. In DNA, the CDR3 is TGTGCCAGTAATGGTGGCAGGGTCTCCTACAATGAGCAGTTCTTC. It codes for CASNGGRVSYNEQFF.

The chain joins TRBV5-1 to TRBJ2-2; 11 bases fit TRBD1. Trimming took 4 bases from V and 2 from J; bases not matched to a gene: 13. Germline assignment: CDR1 SGHRS and CDR2 YFSETQ. The CDR3 loop spans 19 amino acids. CDR3 coding DNA: TGCGCCAGCAGCAACCCCCGGGACAGGGGGGAACAAAACACCGGGGAGCTGTTTTTT. Translation gives CASSNPRDRGEQNTGELFF.

The chain couples TRBV27 to TRBJ2-1; TRBD1 matches at 9 bases. Germline CDR1 and CDR2: MNHEY and SMNVEV (reference sequence). V lost 3 bases to trimming and J lost 3 bases; unmatched junction nucleotides: 6. The CDR3 extends over 16 amino acids. CDR3 sequence reads: CASSFQTGGSYNEQFF. The CDR3 nucleotides are TGTGCCAGCAGTTTCCAGACAGGGGGAAGCTACAATGAGCAGTTCTTC.

The gene calls are TRBV7-9 and TRBJ1-1; perhaps TRBD1 as D (6 bases). CDR1 is SEHNR, CDR2 FQNEAQ, per germline (reference sequence). The ends were cut back, 3 bases at V and 6 bases at J, with 14 bases in the middle. The length of the CDR3 is 14 residues. CDR3 sequence (DNA): TGTGCCAGCAGCTTTATCGAGGCAGGGGCTGAAGCTTTCTTT. Protein: CASSFIEAGAEAFF.

This clone showed up just once. The DNA for the CDR3 is TGTGCCAGCAGCCGGGACGGAAATTCCTACGAGCAGTACTTC. It encodes CASSRDGNSYEQYF. The rearrangement uses TRBV11-3 and TRBJ2-7; possibly TRBD1 or TRBD2 for D (5 bases each). Between the trimmed V and J ends, which lost 5 bases and 1 base, there was a span of 12 bases. CDR1 and CDR2 (germline): SGHNT, YENEEA. CDR3 length equals 14 residues.

The chain carries TRBV30 and TRBJ1-6, with D unclear. Trimming shortened V by 3 bases and J by 7 bases, and 13 bases separated the two germline ends. This CDR3 has 14 amino acids. The germline CDR1 and CDR2 sequences are GTSNPN and SVGIG (reference sequence). CDR3 in amino acids: CAWSGRRTNSPLHF. The CDR3 DNA is TGTGCCTGGAGCGGTCGACGGACCAATTCACCCCTCCACTTT. The full variable domain, completed using reference TRBV30 and TRBJ1-6, is SQTIHQWPATLVQPVGSPLSLECTVEGTSNPNLYWYRQAAGRGLQLLFYSVGIGQISSEVPQNLSASRPQDRQFILSSKKLLLSDSGFYLCAWSGRRTNSPLHFGNGTRLTVT.

The rearrangement joins TRBV5-1 to TRBJ2-7, with 9 bases lining up with TRBD1. Germline CDR1 is SGHRS and CDR2 is YFSETQ. The length of the CDR3 is 15 residues. J was trimmed by 3 bases and V by 3 bases; bases with no gene match: 7. CDR3 in amino acids: CASSSGTGMGYEQYF. CDR3 DNA sequence: TGCGCCAGCAGCTCTGGGACAGGGATGGGCTACGAGCAGTACTTC.

V usage is TRBV28 and J usage is TRBJ1-2, with D possibly TRBD1 on 5 matching bases. Trimming took off 7 bases at V and 0 bases at J, with 15 bases between the two ends. Germline V CDR1 and CDR2: MDHEN, SYDVKM. The length of the CDR3 is 15 residues. In DNA form, the CDR3 reads TGTGCCAGCATTCCCTCCGACAGTCCTAACTATGGCTACACCTTC. Translated, it gives CASIPSDSPNYGYTF.

The genes are TRBV6-1 and TRBJ2-7; 11 bases agree with TRBD1. The germline CDR1 and CDR2 sequences are MNHNS and SASEGT. The ends lost 11 bases at V and 6 bases at J; junction bases unmatched: 6. The CDR3 sequence is 12 residues long. CDR3 residues: CAAWTGGAEQYF. The CDR3, as DNA: TGTGCCGCTTGGACAGGGGGCGCCGAGCAGTACTTC.

J is TRBJ2-2 and V is TRBV28, with D possibly being TRBD2 (6 bases). V shed 2 bases and J shed 7 bases, with 14 bases lying between them. This CDR3 comprises 15 residues. Per the germline V gene, CDR1 is MDHEN and CDR2 is SYDVKM. The CDR3 spells CASSLVSRGFGELFF. The DNA of the CDR3 is TGTGCCAGCAGTTTAGTCTCGCGGGGTTTCGGGGAGCTGTTTTTT.

V usage is TRBV4-1 and J usage is TRBJ1-2, with 9 bases identical to TRBD1. J gave up 5 bases and V 0 bases, and 4 bases lay outside the gene matches. Germline loops: CDR1 MGHRA, CDR2 YSYEKL. The CDR3 contains 15 residues. The DNA of the CDR3 is TGCGCCAGCAGCCAAGACGAGACAGGGGGTTATGGCTACACCTTC. This encodes CASSQDETGGYGYTF.

The V and J genes are TRBV7-3 and TRBJ1-6, with 12 bases lining up with TRBD1. After removal of 9 bases from V and 7 bases from J, the junction contained 7 bases not matched to a gene. The CDR3 runs to 15 residues. Germline V CDR1 and CDR2: SGHTA, FQGTGA. The CDR3 DNA sequence: TGTGCCAGGGTAGGGGACAGGGGGCCGAATTCACCCCTCCACTTT. Translation gives CARVGDRGPNSPLHF.

This clone occurred a few times. The rearrangement links TRBV5-4 to TRBJ1-2; a possible D gene is TRBD1 (6 bases). Trimming removed 4 bases at V and 5 bases at J, with 12 bases between. The CDR3 is 13 amino acids. The V gene's germline CDR1 is SGHNT and CDR2 YYREEE (reference sequence). CDR3: CASSLTGFYGYTF. The CDR3 region has the DNA TGTGCCAGCAGCCTAACAGGGTTTTATGGCTACACCTTC.

The chain is built from TRBV7-9 and TRBJ2-5; D is tentatively TRBD1 or TRBD2 (5 bases each). V was cut by 0 bases and J by 2 bases, with 10 bases left in between. CDR3 size: 15 residues. CDR1 is SEHNR, CDR2 FQNEAQ, per germline (reference sequence). CDR3 DNA sequence: TGTGCCAGCAGCTTAGCCGGGGCAGTTCAAGAGACCCAGTACTTC. Translation: CASSLAGAVQETQYF.

The chain recombines TRBV2 with TRBJ1-1; D ambiguous. Germline-derived CDR1 and CDR2 are SNHLY and FYNNEI. This CDR3 region has 16 residues. V was trimmed by 4 bases and J by 0 bases, leaving 15 bases between them. Here the CDR3 reads CASSATLAFMNTEAFF. The CDR3 DNA reads as TGTGCCAGCAGTGCAACCCTGGCCTTCATGAACACTGAAGCTTTCTTT.

V is TRBV6-1 and J is TRBJ2-7; maybe TRBD2 (5 bases). The CDR3 extends over 15 amino acids. The V end was cut by 1 base, the J end by 5 bases, with 15 bases between. The germline V gene encodes CDR1 MNHNS and CDR2 SASEGT. CDR3 loop: CASSEGHNPRDEQYF. CDR3 bases: TGTGCCAGCAGTGAAGGACACAACCCGAGGGACGAGCAGTACTTC.

The chain uses TRBV30 and TRBJ1-6, with D unclear. Germline V gives CDR1 GTSNPN, CDR2 SVGIG (reference sequence). V lost 4 bases and J lost 4, with 11 bases in between. The CDR3 runs 14 residues. CDR3 coding DNA: TGTGCCTGGAAATCAGCTCTATATAATTCACCCCTCCACTTT. This sequence encodes CAWKSALYNSPLHF.

In its sample, this clone was seen once. The V and J genes are TRBV10-2 and TRBJ2-1; D is perhaps TRBD1 (6 bases). The CDR3 has 14 residues. Germline V gene data show CDR1 as WSHSY and CDR2 as SAAADI. Trimming pared 1 base from V and 5 bases from J, leaving 9 bases between. The CDR3 loop is CASSELGHHNEQFF. The DNA for the CDR3 is TGCGCCAGCAGTGAGTTGGGACACCACAATGAGCAGTTCTTC.

The gene calls are TRBV14 and TRBJ1-4, with 7 bases fitting TRBD1. Germline V gene lookup returns CDR1 SGHDN and CDR2 FVKESK. The CDR3 length is 17 residues. V was pared by 0 bases and J by 4 bases, with 8 bases of the junction left unmatched. CDR3 sequence reads: CASSQDVRTGNNEKLFF. CDR3 in DNA: TGTGCCAGCAGCCAAGATGTAAGGACAGGCAATAATGAAAAACTGTTTTTT.

This sequence joins TRBV6-1 and TRBJ2-4; TRBD1 might be the D (5 bases). The V gene lost 6 bases and the J gene lost 6 bases, with 12 bases spanning the gap. This CDR3 comprises 13 residues. Germline V CDR1 and CDR2: MNHNS, SASEGT. CDR3 residues: CASRGLTGNIQYF. The CDR3, as DNA: TGTGCCAGCAGAGGCCTAACAGGAAACATTCAGTACTTC.

This sequence joins TRBV5-1 and TRBJ1-1; D is ambiguous. The CDR3 spans 14 residues. V lost 2 bases to trimming and J lost 1 base, with 9 bases between them. Germline V CDR1 and CDR2: SGHRS, YFSETQ. The CDR3 here is CASSFAAGNTEAFF. The CDR3 DNA follows: TGCGCCAGCAGCTTCGCGGCAGGGAACACTGAAGCTTTCTTT.

Written as DNA, the CDR3 is TGCGCCAGCAGCCAAGGACAGGGGGCGAACTCAGATACGCAGTATTTT. Protein product: CASSQGQGANSDTQYF. This sequence joins TRBV4-1 and TRBJ2-3; 10 nucleotides line up with TRBD1. After removal of 1 base from V and 4 bases from J, the junction contained 5 bases not matched to a gene. Germline CDR1 is MGHRA and CDR2 is YSYEKL. CDR3 length equals 16 residues.

This chain joins TRBV19 and TRBJ2-3; D may match TRBD1 or TRBD2 (6 bases each). Trimming cost V 7 bases and J 8 bases, with 19 bases left between them. The CDR3 length is 14 residues. The germline V gene has CDR1 LNHDA and CDR2 SQIVND (reference sequence). The CDR3 bases are TGTGCCAGTATGGGGGGCAGACTACGAGGTACGCAGTATTTT. It is translated as CASMGGRLRGTQYF.

The rearrangement joins TRBV7-2 to TRBJ2-1; 7 nucleotides match TRBD1. Trimming cost V 1 base and J 10 bases; bases outside gene matches: 7. Looked up from germline, CDR1 is SGHTA and CDR2 is FQGNSA. The CDR3 totals 14 residues. CDR3 loop: CASSLDRGLGEQFF. CDR3 nucleotides: TGTGCCAGCAGCTTAGACAGGGGATTAGGGGAGCAGTTCTTC.

The chain combines TRBV11-2 with TRBJ2-7; D not resolved. V was clipped by 1 base and J by 3 bases, with 7 bases between them. In germline, CDR1 is SGHAT, CDR2 FQNNGV. This CDR3 contains 13 residues. The CDR3 sequence: CASSLGGHYEQYF. The CDR3 nucleotides read TGTGCCAGCAGCTTAGGAGGTCACTACGAGCAGTACTTC.

The V call is TRBV9, the J call TRBJ2-2; D remains ambiguous. The CDR3 totals 13 residues. Per germline, CDR1 SGDLS and CDR2 YYNGEE. V was trimmed by 3 bases and J by 3 bases, leaving 6 bases between them. CDR3 nucleotides: TGTGCCAGCAGCGCTTATTACACCGGGGAGCTGTTTTTT. It yields the protein CASSAYYTGELFF.

This clone has more than one count but fewer than ten. Other DNA sequences from this sample encode an identical CDR3 as well. This chain links TRBV5-1 with TRBJ2-1; maybe TRBD1 (6 bases). This CDR3 is 13 amino acids long. In germline, CDR1 is SGHRS, CDR2 YFSETQ. V lost 0 bases and J 9 bases, leaving 10 bases between the germline ends. The CDR3 DNA reads as TGCGCCAGCAGCTTGGTTATGGACAGTGAGCAGTTCTTC. This encodes CASSLVMDSEQFF.